These 11 T cell receptor beta chains were all obtained from the same sample, sequenced in a study of pediatric ulcerative colitis. Data came from immunoSEQ multiplex PCR; TCRdb stores just in-frame clones and leaves some out. The sample carries 25,000 to 35,000 clones, roughly four fifths recorded once. Sequenced material: blood. Every receptor here comes from a boy aged 5-17 years with severe ulcerative colitis.

V and J are TRBV6-5 and TRBJ2-5; D might be TRBD2 (6 bases). Germline V gene lookup returns CDR1 MNHEY and CDR2 SVGAGI. Trimming removed 2 bases from V and 5 bases from J, with 9 bases in between. The CDR3 length is 13 residues. The CDR3 here is CASSYGGRETQYF. The CDR3 DNA reads as TGTGCCAGCAGTTACGGGGGGAGGGAGACCCAGTACTTC.

This sequence joins TRBV5-4 and TRBJ2-1; TRBD1 is a possible D gene (6 bases). The length of the CDR3 is 15 residues. The germline V gene has CDR1 SGHNT and CDR2 YYREEE (reference sequence). The V end was cut by 2 bases, the J end by 7 bases, with 16 bases between. Here the CDR3 DNA reads TGTGCCAGCAGCTTCACCCTTGCTCAGGGGAATGAGCAGTTCTTC. Translated: CASSFTLAQGNEQFF.

The rearrangement joins TRBV29-1 to TRBJ2-2; D is ambiguous. The CDR3 has 14 residues. Germline values: CDR1 SQVTM, CDR2 ANQGSEA. V was cut by 4 bases and J by 0 bases, with 9 bases left in between. The CDR3 protein is CSVADGTNTGELFF. In nucleotides, the CDR3 is TGCAGCGTTGCGGACGGCACGAACACCGGGGAGCTGTTTTTT.

This chain joins TRBV4-1 and TRBJ2-3, with 8 bases identical to TRBD2. V lost 2 bases, J lost 6 bases, and 7 bases stayed unmatched. CDR1 is MGHRA, CDR2 YSYEKL, per germline. The CDR3 extends over 15 amino acids. The CDR3 nucleotides are TGCGCCAGCAGCCAACTAGGACTAGCAACCGATACGCAGTATTTT. This gives the protein CASSQLGLATDTQYF.

This chain joins TRBV4-3 and TRBJ1-1, with D perhaps TRBD1 (5 bases). CDR1 and CDR2 from the germline V gene are LGHNA and YSLEER. The ends were cut back, 1 base at V and 6 bases at J, with 18 bases in the middle. The CDR3 has 16 residues. CDR3 region: CASSQGLQVAGAEAFF. The CDR3 DNA reads as TGCGCCAGCAGCCAAGGCCTACAGGTGGCGGGCGCTGAAGCTTTCTTT.

This clone was picked up a small number of times. The genes are TRBV4-2 and TRBJ1-4; 7 bases line up with TRBD1. Germline-derived CDR1 and CDR2 are LGHNA and YNFKEQ. V shed 3 bases and J 7 bases; nucleotides not matched to a gene: 11. The CDR3 loop spans 16 amino acids. CDR3 bases: TGTGCCAGCAGCCAGTCTACAGGGGTGGGAAGTGAAAAACTGTTTTTT. It encodes CASSQSTGVGSEKLFF.

The CDR3: CASRLEGGTEAFF. In nucleotides, the CDR3 is TGTGCCAGCCGACTGGAGGGGGGCACTGAAGCTTTCTTT. The J gene is TRBJ1-1, the V gene TRBV6-4; maybe TRBD1 (6 bases). Between the trimmed V and J ends, which lost 8 bases and 4 bases, there was a span of 14 bases. The CDR3 length is 13 residues. From germline, CDR1 is MRHNA and CDR2 SNTAGT.

This chain links TRBV11-2 with TRBJ1-1, with a tentative D call TRBD1 (5 bases). Germline CDR1 is SGHAT and CDR2 is FQNNGV. V lost 5 bases and J lost 6, with 22 bases in between. The CDR3 has 16 residues. The CDR3 reads CASSTVKGVGLAEAFF. The CDR3 DNA follows: TGTGCCAGCAGCACCGTGAAAGGGGTGGGATTGGCTGAAGCTTTCTTT.

The chain combines TRBV5-6 with TRBJ1-5; D is possibly TRBD1 (5 bases). V gave up 4 bases and J gave up 1 base, with 12 bases separating them. Germline loops: CDR1 SGHDT, CDR2 YYEEEE. There are 15 residues in the CDR3. The CDR3 reads CASSRDRGSNQPQHF. CDR3 bases: TGTGCCAGCAGCCGGGACCGGGGAAGCAATCAGCCCCAGCATTTT.

The rearrangement links TRBV5-6 to TRBJ1-3; D not resolved. This CDR3 contains 15 residues. The V gene's germline CDR1 is SGHDT and CDR2 YYEEEE. Trimming took off 0 bases at V and 6 bases at J, with 13 bases between the two ends. In DNA, the CDR3 is TGTGCCAGCAGCTTGGAAGGACGGGCCGAAAACACCATATATTTT. Its translation is CASSLEGRAENTIYF.

CDR3 in amino acids: CASSLGPWVSTYNEQFF. The CDR3 DNA reads as TGTGCCAGCAGCTTAGGCCCATGGGTCTCTACTTACAATGAGCAGTTCTTC. This chain links TRBV7-6 with TRBJ2-1; D remains unclear. Germline V gene data show CDR1 as SGHVS and CDR2 as FNYEAQ. Deletions cut 1 base from V and 4 bases from J, with 17 bases between. This CDR3 has 17 residues.